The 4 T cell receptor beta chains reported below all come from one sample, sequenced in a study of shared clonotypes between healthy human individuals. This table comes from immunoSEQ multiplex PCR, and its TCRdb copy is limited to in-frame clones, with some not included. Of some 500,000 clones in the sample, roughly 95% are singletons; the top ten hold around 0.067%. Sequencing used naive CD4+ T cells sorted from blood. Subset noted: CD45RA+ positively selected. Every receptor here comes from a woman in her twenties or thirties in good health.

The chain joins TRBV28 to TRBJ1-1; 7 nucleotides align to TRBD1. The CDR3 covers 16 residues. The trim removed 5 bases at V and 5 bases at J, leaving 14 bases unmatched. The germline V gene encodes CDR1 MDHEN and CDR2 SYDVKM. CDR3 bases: TGTGCCAGCAGTCCCGGGACAGTCAAAGGATGGACTGAAGCTTTCTTT. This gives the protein CASSPGTVKGWTEAFF.

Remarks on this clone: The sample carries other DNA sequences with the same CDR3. This CDR3 is CASSAGGGGANVLTF. The CDR3 coding sequence is TGTGCCAGCAGCGCAGGGGGAGGTGGGGCCAACGTCCTGACTTTC. The rearrangement links TRBV9 to TRBJ2-6; maybe TRBD1 (7 bases). V was trimmed by 3 bases and J by 3 bases, leaving 10 bases between them. The CDR3 spans 15 residues. CDR1 and CDR2 (germline): SGDLS, YYNGEE.

The DNA of the CDR3 is TGTGCCAGTCGGGACAGGGTTTATGGAAACACCATATATTTT. This encodes CASRDRVYGNTIYF. The chain joins TRBV19 to TRBJ1-3; 9 bases map to TRBD1. This CDR3 region has 14 residues. From germline, CDR1 is LNHDA and CDR2 SQIVND (reference sequence). After removal of 8 bases from V and 3 bases from J, the junction contained 5 bases not matched to a gene.

The CDR3 loop is CASSPRARQVYEQYF. The CDR3 DNA follows: TGTGCCAGCAGTCCCCGGGCCCGACAGGTCTACGAGCAGTACTTC. V gene TRBV2 combines with J gene TRBJ2-5; a weak D match, TRBD1 (6 bases). The closer fit of TRBJ2-7 to the DNA end suggests the J call may be wrong. In germline, CDR1 is SNHLY, CDR2 FYNNEI. CDR3 length: 15 residues.